This TCR beta chain was documented in a study of human T cells and chemical hapten exposure. Background on the study: Patients' scalps got diphenylcyclopropenone weekly throughout the approximately 22-week study.

Noted time point: pre-sensitization, week 0. Treatment given: therapeutic diphenylcyclopropenone sensitization with weekly scalp DPC. One entry per CDR3 protein, called by TCRdb with MiXCR from the RACE reads. The sample contains 350,000 to 450,000 distinct CDR3 sequences, roughly 5% of which appear only once. V was clipped by 6 bases and J by 7 bases, with 18 bases between them. The CDR3 runs to 15 residues. CDR1 is MNHEY, CDR2 SVGEGT, per germline. The sequencing here drew on whole blood, taken in connection with sensitization to the hapten diphenylcyclopropenone (DPC). The chain uses TRBV6-2 or TRBV6-3 and TRBJ2-2, with D possibly being TRBD1 (6 bases). This clonotype originated in a woman in her forties or fifties with alopecia areata. Some clones in this sample may be carry-over from other donors' samples. CDR3 nucleotides: TGTGCCAGCAGCCCGGGACAACGGTGGAGCGGGGAGCTGTTTTTT. Translated, it gives CASSPGQRWSGELFF.